Listed below are T cell receptor beta chains from one sample, sequenced in a study of Ad26.COV2.S vaccination and SARS-CoV-2 variants. TCRdb's table, derived via immunoSEQ multiplex PCR, lists solely in-frame clones and lacks some. Here the sample spans about 350,000 clones, approximately 86% being singletons. This material consisted of peripheral blood, taken in a trial of Ad26.COV2.S vaccine versus placebo. These receptors were obtained from a person aged 18-60 years who received the Ad26.COV2.S COVID-19 vaccine or a placebo. CDR3s include the opening cysteine and the closing phenylalanine or tryptophan. D genes are given only for firm matches. The size of a clone is reported for some rows only, either as once, few or many, or as a class for expanded clones.

clone_size | j_call | d_call | cdr3_length | v_call | cdr3_aa | cdr3_nt
- | TRBJ1-1 | TRBD1 | 15 | TRBV7-3 | CASSPTGGGGTEAFF | TGTGCCAGCAGTCCTACAGGGGGCGGGGGCACTGAAGCTTTCTTT
- | TRBJ2-7 | - | 12 | TRBV14 | CASSQDGSEQYF | TGTGCCAGCAGCCAAGATGGGAGCGAGCAGTACTTC
few | TRBJ1-1 | - | 16 | TRBV9 | CASSVVGAEGGTEAFF | TGTGCCAGCAGCGTAGTCGGGGCAGAGGGGGGCACTGAAGCTTTCTTT
- | TRBJ2-7 | TRBD2 | 16 | TRBV7-3 | CASSLTGSSGTYEQYF | TGTGCCAGCAGCTTAACTGGGTCTAGCGGGACTTACGAGCAGTACTTC
once | TRBJ1-2 | - | 11 | TRBV2 | CASVEGYGYTF | TGTGCCAGCGTGGAGGGCTATGGCTACACCTTC
- | TRBJ2-1 | - | 11 | TRBV6-6 | CASQIQNEQFF | TGTGCCAGCCAGATCCAAAATGAGCAGTTCTTC
- | TRBJ1-2 | - | 13 | TRBV27 | CARRGHPNYGYTF | TGTGCCAGACGAGGACATCCTAACTATGGCTACACCTTC
- | TRBJ1-2 | - | 16 | TRBV7-2 | CASSRDIAIEIGGYTF | TGTGCCAGCAGCCGGGACATTGCGATCGAGATAGGTGGCTACACCTTC
- | TRBJ2-3 | - | 15 | TRBV6-2/TRBV6-3 | CASSHRDSGTDTQYF | TGTGCCAGCAGTCACAGGGACAGCGGGACAGATACGCAGTATTTT
- | TRBJ1-1 | - | 12 | TRBV28 | CASGTGFTEAFF | TGTGCCAGCGGGACGGGGTTCACTGAAGCTTTCTTT
- | TRBJ2-3 | - | 15 | TRBV29-1 | CSVAAGTAHTDTQYF | TGCAGCGTTGCCGCGGGGACAGCGCACACAGATACGCAGTATTTT
- | TRBJ2-3 | TRBD2 | 16 | TRBV5-8 | CASSGTSGGPADTQYF | TGTGCCAGCAGCGGAACTAGCGGGGGGCCCGCAGATACGCAGTATTTT
- | TRBJ1-2 | - | 14 | TRBV5-1 | CASSLEGRGYGYTF | TGCGCCAGCAGCTTGGAAGGGCGAGGGTATGGCTACACCTTC
- | TRBJ2-7 | - | 14 | TRBV11-1 | CASSSKGGTYEQYF | TGTGCCAGCAGCTCAAAGGGAGGAACCTACGAGCAGTACTTC
- | TRBJ2-3 | TRBD2 | 14 | TRBV14 | CASSLGGGTDTQYF | TGTGCCAGCAGCCTCGGGGGGGGGACAGATACGCAGTATTTT
- | TRBJ2-7 | - | 20 | TRBV21-1 | CASSKAKREGAFGIPYEQYF | TGTGCCAGCAGCAAAGCGAAGCGGGAGGGCGCTTTCGGAATACCATACGAGCAGTACTTC
once | TRBJ2-2 | TRBD2 | 18 | TRBV7-7 | CASSLGGTSGVNTGELFF | TGTGCCAGCAGCCTAGGGGGGACTAGCGGAGTGAACACCGGGGAGCTGTTTTTT
- | TRBJ2-1 | TRBD2 | 17 | TRBV24-1 | CATSGMAGLAGENEQFF | TGTGCCACCAGTGGTATGGCCGGACTAGCGGGCGAAAATGAGCAGTTCTTC
- | TRBJ2-3 | - | 14 | TRBV27 | CASSTTGLTDTQYF | TGTGCCAGCAGTACTACAGGGCTCACAGATACGCAGTATTTT
- | TRBJ2-1 | TRBD2 | 17 | TRBV5-1 | CASSLQGGLAGSDEQFF | TGCGCCAGCAGCCTACAGGGTGGACTAGCAGGGAGCGATGAGCAGTTCTTC
- | TRBJ1-5 | - | 14 | TRBV7-9 | CASSTLSEWEPQHF | TGTGCCAGCAGCACCCTCTCTGAATGGGAGCCCCAGCATTTT
- | TRBJ2-2 | - | 15 | TRBV5-1 | CASSLKLRNTGELFF | TGCGCCAGCAGCTTGAAACTCCGAAACACCGGGGAGCTGTTTTTT
- | TRBJ1-1 | - | 14 | TRBV3-1/TRBV3-2 | CASKRKGSQTEAFF | TGTGCCAGCAAACGGAAGGGGAGCCAGACTGAAGCTTTCTTT
- | TRBJ2-2 | - | 14 | TRBV6-5 | CASSYPGRTGELFF | TGTGCCAGCAGTTACCCAGGACGAACCGGGGAGCTGTTTTTT
- | TRBJ2-4 | - | 12 | TRBV30 | CAWSPSSNIQYF | TGTGCCTGGAGTCCCTCCTCCAACATTCAGTACTTC
once | TRBJ1-2 | TRBD1 | 15 | TRBV6-4 | CASSDQTGGAGGYTF | TGTGCCAGCAGTGACCAGACAGGGGGCGCAGGGGGCTACACCTTC
- | TRBJ2-2 | - | 16 | TRBV24-1 | CATSDSMTGDTGELFF | TGTGCCACCAGTGACTCTATGACAGGCGACACCGGGGAGCTGTTTTTT
few | TRBJ1-2 | - | 13 | TRBV11-2 | CASSLGAGAGYTF | TGTGCCAGCAGCTTAGGTGCGGGGGCTGGCTACACCTTC
- | TRBJ1-1 | - | 12 | TRBV28 | CASSLTQTEAFF | TGTGCCAGCAGTTTAACGCAAACTGAAGCTTTCTTT
- | TRBJ2-1 | - | 14 | TRBV28 | CASSLHDGVNEQFF | TGTGCCAGTAGTCTTCACGACGGAGTCAATGAGCAGTTCTTC
- | TRBJ1-5 | TRBD1 | 13 | TRBV6-5 | CATLGGGNQPQHF | TGTGCCACCCTAGGGGGCGGCAATCAGCCCCAGCATTTT
- | TRBJ1-3 | - | 15 | TRBV6-6 | CASSYRTAGGNTIYF | TGTGCCAGCAGTTACAGGACAGCCGGGGGAAACACCATATATTTT
- | TRBJ2-7 | - | 16 | TRBV27 | CASSLSNPRGSYEQYF | TGTGCCAGCAGTTTATCCAACCCAAGGGGCTCCTACGAGCAGTACTTC
- | TRBJ2-7 | - | 13 | TRBV6-2/TRBV6-3 | CASSYSLVYEQYF | TGTGCCAGCAGTTACTCGCTAGTCTACGAGCAGTACTTC
- | TRBJ1-5 | - | 15 | TRBV6-2/TRBV6-3 | CASSVSWGSNQPQHF | TGTGCCAGCAGTGTATCGTGGGGTAGCAATCAGCCCCAGCATTTT
- | TRBJ1-4 | - | 14 | TRBV28 | CASSWTFGGEKLFF | TGTGCCAGCAGCTGGACTTTCGGAGGTGAAAAACTGTTTTTT
- | TRBJ1-4 | TRBD1 | 15 | TRBV5-6 | CASSPDRGRNEKLFF | TGTGCCAGCAGCCCTGACAGGGGACGTAATGAAAAACTGTTTTTT
- | TRBJ1-5 | - | 16 | TRBV7-2 | CASSQNYPGPNQPQHF | TGTGCCAGCAGCCAAAATTACCCGGGACCTAATCAGCCCCAGCATTTT
- | TRBJ2-2 | - | 14 | TRBV6-4 | CASSDSSLTGELFF | TGTGCCAGCAGTGACTCGAGCTTGACCGGGGAGCTGTTTTTT
- | TRBJ2-2 | - | 12 | TRBV27 | CASSTGPGELFF | TGTGCCAGCAGTACAGGGCCCGGGGAGCTGTTTTTT
few | TRBJ2-7 | - | 14 | TRBV27 | CASSPGGPDYEQYF | TGTGCCAGCAGCCCTGGGGGGCCAGACTACGAGCAGTACTTC
few | TRBJ1-1 | - | 14 | TRBV7-9 | CASSHPEELAEAFF | TGTGCCAGCAGCCACCCGGAGGAGTTGGCTGAAGCTTTCTTT
- | TRBJ2-3 | TRBD2 | 13 | TRBV6-5 | CASGWGGTDTQYF | TGTGCCAGCGGTTGGGGGGGGACAGATACGCAGTATTTT
- | TRBJ1-3 | - | 11 | TRBV28 | CASSFGNTIYF | TGTGCCAGCAGTTTTGGAAACACCATATATTTT